A single sample gave rise to the 12 T cell receptor beta chains below, sequenced in a study of T cell repertoires in cytomegalovirus infection. These receptors have no known antigen. TCRdb reprocessed the reads with MiXCR, giving one entry per CDR3 protein. The sample gives some 6,100 distinct CDR3 sequences, approximately 51% of which show up once; 70% to 90% is in the top ten. What was sequenced was PBMCs, sequenced either directly or after in vitro stimulation (not recorded which). The receptors stem from a human donor in good health (CMV status not recorded). Some clones in this sample may be carry-over from other donors' samples.

The chain employs TRBV6-6 and TRBJ1-1, with D tentatively TRBD1 (6 bases). Deletions cut 8 bases from V and 3 bases from J, with 16 bases between. Germline V lookup: CDR1 MNHNY, CDR2 SVGAGI (reference sequence). CDR3 length: 14 amino acids. CDR3 coding DNA: TGTGCCAGCCGAATGGACAGTAGTGACACTGAAGCTTTCTTT. It is translated as CASRMDSSDTEAFF.

This clonotype has at least ten counts. The chain recombines TRBV5-1 with TRBJ2-6; no clear D. V dropped 0 bases and J dropped 4 bases, with 14 bases sitting between them. Looked up from germline, CDR1 is SGHRS and CDR2 is YFSETQ. The CDR3 covers 17 residues. The chain's CDR3 is CASSLAYLGGGANVLTF. The CDR3 DNA reads as TGCGCCAGCAGCTTGGCCTATTTGGGTGGGGGGGCCAACGTCCTGACTTTC.

The sample holds many counts of this clonotype. This chain connects TRBV28 to TRBJ2-7; no reliable D call. CDR1 MDHEN and CDR2 SYDVKM come from the germline V gene. Deletions cut 5 bases from V and 3 bases from J, with 14 bases between. This CDR3 has 14 amino acids. The CDR3 nucleotides read TGTGCCAGCAGTCCCACCCAACTGGACTACGAGCAGTACTTC. Translation gives CASSPTQLDYEQYF.

The J gene is TRBJ2-7, the V gene TRBV7-9; TRBD2 matches at 9 bases. V shed 3 bases, J shed 3 bases, and the junction held 6 bases outside the gene matches. CDR1 and CDR2 (germline): SEHNR, FQNEAQ (reference sequence). The CDR3 runs to 15 residues. For the CDR3, the DNA is TGTGCCAGCAGCTTCGATGCTAGCGGGGTCTACGAGCAGTACTTC. Its translation: CASSFDASGVYEQYF. Complete variable domain (other parts from reference TRBV7-9 and TRBJ2-7): DTGVSQNPRHKITKRGQNVTFRCDPISEHNRLYWYRQTLGQGPEFLTYFQNEAQLEKSRLLSDRFSAERPKGSFSTLEIQRTEQGDSAMYLCASSFDASGVYEQYFGPGTRLTVT.

A few counts support this clonotype. CDR3 amino acids: CASSLGTGRETQYF. In DNA form, the CDR3 reads TGTGCCAGCAGCTTAGGGACAGGGCGAGAGACCCAGTACTTC. This chain joins TRBV7-2 and TRBJ2-5; TRBD1 agrees at 8 bases. The CDR3 is made up of 14 amino acids. Germline values: CDR1 SGHTA, CDR2 FQGNSA. With V trimmed by 1 base and J by 4 bases, 2 bases remained unmatched.

This clonotype was counted a few times. At one end the junction does not follow the germline gene, possibly because of a read error. The chain couples TRBV28 to TRBJ2-7, with D tentatively TRBD2 (5 bases). Per the germline V gene, CDR1 is MDHEN and CDR2 is SYDVKM. This CDR3 has 14 amino acids. This chain's CDR3 is CAIAPTQLDYDQYF. The DNA for the CDR3 is TGTGCCATCGCTCCCACCCAACTAGACTACGACCAGTACTTC.

The chain is built from TRBV7-2 and TRBJ1-5, with D possibly matching TRBD1 (5 bases). This CDR3 is 12 amino acids long. With 5 bases removed from V and 9 bases from J, the gap between germline ends came to 11 bases. Germline V gene data show CDR1 as SGHTA and CDR2 as FQGNSA. CDR3 nucleotides: TGTGCCAGCAGCCATGCCGGGACGCCCCAGCATTTT. Translation: CASSHAGTPQHF.

To note about this clonotype: At one boundary the junction diverges from the germline segment, which might be a read error. The V call is TRBV6-5, the J call TRBJ1-5; 7 bases are a match to TRBD1. The CDR3 has 14 amino acids. Germline-derived CDR1 and CDR2 are MNHEY and SVGAGI. CDR3 residues: CSRSMGQTNQPHHF. The CDR3, as DNA: TGTTCCCGCAGCATGGGACAGACGAATCAGCCCCATCATTTT.

This clonotype was picked up one time. The chain combines TRBV7-2 with TRBJ1-2; 7 nucleotides agree with TRBD1. J lost 7 bases, V lost 1 base, and 21 bases had no gene match. CDR1 is SGHTA and CDR2 is FQGNSA in the germline V gene. This CDR3 spans 19 amino acids. CDR3 sequence (DNA): TGTGCCAGCAGCTTAGGGGGCGTCCCTGCGACAGGGTTGGGTAGTGGCTACACCTTC. Residues: CASSLGGVPATGLGSGYTF.

This clonotype was found many times. The V call is TRBV28, the J call TRBJ1-6; 7 bases align to TRBD1. The germline gives CDR1 MDHEN, CDR2 SYDVKM. This CDR3 is 14 amino acids long. V was pared by 4 bases and J by 7 bases, with 4 bases of the junction left unmatched. As DNA, the CDR3 is TGTGCCAGCAGTTCGGGACAGAGGAATTCACCCCTCCACTTT. Protein: CASSSGQRNSPLHF.

V is TRBV27 and J is TRBJ2-1; maybe TRBD2 (6 bases). Trimming removed 6 bases at V and 1 base at J, with 13 bases between. The CDR3 loop spans 15 amino acids. The V gene's germline CDR1 is MNHEY and CDR2 SMNVEV (reference sequence). CDR3 bases: TGTGCCAGCAGCCGGGGGAGGCCGTCCTACAATGAGCAGTTCTTC. Translating it yields CASSRGRPSYNEQFF.

This clonotype was observed a handful of times. The chain combines TRBV27 with TRBJ1-5; D not resolved. From germline, CDR1 is MNHEY and CDR2 SMNVEV (reference sequence). Trimming pared 3 bases from V and 5 bases from J, leaving 11 bases between. The CDR3 is 14 amino acids. The CDR3 reads CASSLAGGYQPQHF. In nucleotides, the CDR3 is TGTGCCAGCAGTTTGGCGGGAGGGTATCAGCCCCAGCATTTT.